These T cell receptor beta chains were read from a single sample in a study of T cell responses to AZD1222 COVID-19 vaccine. Profiled with immunoSEQ multiplex PCR; TCRdb holds only in-frame clones, not every one. The profile covers 90,000 to 150,000 clones, with 85% to 90% appearing a single time and approximately 3.5% taken by the ten largest. The material sequenced was peripheral blood, taken 28 days after the second AZD1222 dose. The origin of the receptors is an adult who received the AZD1222 COVID-19 vaccine. The CDR3 runs from the conserved cysteine through the conserved F or W. The order of the fields is D gene, clone size, V gene, J gene, CDR3 protein, CDR3 DNA. A D gene is named only where the DNA matches it firmly. Not every row has a clone size; where given, it reads once, few, many or a size class.

d_gene: TRBD2
abundance: -
v_gene: TRBV19
j_gene: TRBJ2-1
CDR3aa: CASSLAGDANEQFF
CDR3nt: TGTGCCAGTAGTTTAGCGGGAGATGCCAATGAGCAGTTCTTC

d_gene: TRBD1
abundance: -
v_gene: TRBV7-2
j_gene: TRBJ1-1
CDR3aa: CASSPRTGSSNTEAFF
CDR3nt: TGTGCCAGCAGCCCCCGGACAGGGTCTTCGAACACTGAAGCTTTCTTT

d_gene: TRBD1
abundance: -
v_gene: TRBV19
j_gene: TRBJ1-4
CDR3aa: CASSLHRDRRNEKLFF
CDR3nt: TGTGCCAGTAGTCTCCACCGGGACAGACGGAATGAAAAACTGTTTTTT

d_gene: -
abundance: -
v_gene: TRBV3-1/TRBV3-2
j_gene: TRBJ2-3
CDR3aa: CASSQEVGGTDTQYF
CDR3nt: TGTGCCAGCAGCCAAGAGGTCGGGGGAACAGATACGCAGTATTTT

d_gene: -
abundance: -
v_gene: TRBV19
j_gene: TRBJ1-1
CDR3aa: CASSRRGDGGMNTEAFF
CDR3nt: TGTGCCAGTAGTAGACGGGGGGACGGTGGGATGAACACTGAAGCTTTCTTT

d_gene: -
abundance: -
v_gene: TRBV9
j_gene: TRBJ1-1
CDR3aa: CASSVGPRLNTEAFF
CDR3nt: TGTGCCAGCAGCGTAGGTCCGCGCCTGAACACTGAAGCTTTCTTT

d_gene: -
abundance: -
v_gene: TRBV7-9
j_gene: TRBJ2-7
CDR3aa: CASSLDVRSRRDEQYF
CDR3nt: TGTGCCAGCAGCTTAGATGTCCGCAGCAGGAGGGACGAGCAGTACTTC

d_gene: -
abundance: -
v_gene: TRBV5-1
j_gene: TRBJ2-1
CDR3aa: CASSLGGQSYNEQFF
CDR3nt: TGCGCCAGCAGCTTGGGGGGACAAAGTTACAATGAGCAGTTCTTC

d_gene: TRBD2
abundance: -
v_gene: TRBV7-6
j_gene: TRBJ2-1
CDR3aa: CASSLVGVAGGYNEQFF
CDR3nt: TGTGCCAGCAGCTTAGTAGGTGTAGCGGGGGGCTACAATGAGCAGTTCTTC

d_gene: -
abundance: -
v_gene: TRBV5-6
j_gene: TRBJ2-7
CDR3aa: CASSSKAGGEQYF
CDR3nt: TGTGCCAGCAGCTCCAAGGCCGGGGGAGAGCAGTACTTC

d_gene: TRBD2
abundance: -
v_gene: TRBV5-1
j_gene: TRBJ2-3
CDR3aa: CASSAAAGVTDTQYF
CDR3nt: TGCGCCAGCAGCGCAGCAGCGGGAGTAACAGATACGCAGTATTTT

d_gene: TRBD1
abundance: few
v_gene: TRBV6-2/TRBV6-3
j_gene: TRBJ2-1
CDR3aa: CASSYGQGETNEQFF
CDR3nt: TGTGCCAGCAGTTACGGACAGGGGGAAACAAATGAGCAGTTCTTC

d_gene: -
abundance: few
v_gene: TRBV27
j_gene: TRBJ1-5
CDR3aa: CASRRDPDSNQPQHF
CDR3nt: TGTGCCAGCAGGAGGGACCCGGATAGCAATCAGCCCCAGCATTTT

d_gene: -
abundance: once
v_gene: TRBV7-9
j_gene: TRBJ1-4
CDR3aa: CASSLSLTEAATNEKLFF
CDR3nt: TGTGCCAGCAGCTTATCCCTGACCGAAGCTGCAACTAATGAAAAACTGTTTTTT

d_gene: -
abundance: -
v_gene: TRBV15
j_gene: TRBJ2-2
CDR3aa: CATSRGPITDTGELFF
CDR3nt: TGTGCCACCAGCAGAGGCCCTATCACCGACACCGGGGAGCTGTTTTTT

d_gene: -
abundance: -
v_gene: TRBV30
j_gene: TRBJ1-5
CDR3aa: CAWSLGGGRNQPQHF
CDR3nt: TGTGCCTGGAGTCTAGGGGGGGGCCGCAATCAGCCCCAGCATTTT

d_gene: TRBD2
abundance: once
v_gene: TRBV7-9
j_gene: TRBJ2-1
CDR3aa: CASSPRLAGVEAGEQFF
CDR3nt: TGTGCCAGCAGCCCCCGACTAGCGGGAGTCGAGGCAGGGGAGCAGTTCTTC

d_gene: -
abundance: once
v_gene: TRBV7-2
j_gene: TRBJ2-3
CDR3aa: CASSLSGHSTDTQYF
CDR3nt: TGTGCCAGCAGCTTAAGTGGGCATAGCACAGATACGCAGTATTTT

d_gene: -
abundance: once
v_gene: TRBV6-6
j_gene: TRBJ1-2
CDR3aa: CASSYVGYGYTF
CDR3nt: TGTGCCAGCAGTTACGTCGGCTATGGCTACACCTTC

d_gene: TRBD2
abundance: -
v_gene: TRBV28
j_gene: TRBJ2-1
CDR3aa: CASSFGASGTSYNEQFF
CDR3nt: TGTGCCAGCAGTTTCGGGGCTAGCGGGACTTCCTACAATGAGCAGTTCTTC

d_gene: -
abundance: -
v_gene: TRBV30
j_gene: TRBJ2-3
CDR3aa: CAWSDGGLTDTQYF
CDR3nt: TGTGCCTGGAGTGATGGGGGCCTAACAGATACGCAGTATTTT

d_gene: TRBD2
abundance: few
v_gene: TRBV20-1
j_gene: TRBJ2-7
CDR3aa: CSARGLAEATYEQYF
CDR3nt: TGCAGTGCTCGTGGACTAGCGGAAGCAACCTACGAGCAGTACTTC

d_gene: -
abundance: -
v_gene: TRBV7-3
j_gene: TRBJ1-4
CDR3aa: CASSLLTTNEKLFF
CDR3nt: TGTGCCAGCAGCTTACTTACAACTAATGAAAAACTGTTTTTT

d_gene: -
abundance: -
v_gene: TRBV28
j_gene: TRBJ2-3
CDR3aa: CASSRTVPTDTQYF
CDR3nt: TGTGCCAGCAGCCGGACGGTTCCGACAGATACGCAGTATTTT

d_gene: TRBD2
abundance: -
v_gene: TRBV13
j_gene: TRBJ2-7
CDR3aa: CASSLKASGRDEQYF
CDR3nt: TGTGCCAGCAGCTTAAAGGCTAGCGGGAGAGACGAGCAGTACTTC

d_gene: -
abundance: -
v_gene: TRBV7-2
j_gene: TRBJ2-7
CDR3aa: CASSLEAGYSYEQYF
CDR3nt: TGTGCCAGCAGCTTAGAGGCCGGATACTCCTACGAGCAGTACTTC

d_gene: TRBD1
abundance: -
v_gene: TRBV19
j_gene: TRBJ2-6
CDR3aa: CASATGAGANVLTF
CDR3nt: TGTGCCAGTGCCACAGGGGCTGGGGCCAACGTCCTGACTTTC

d_gene: -
abundance: -
v_gene: TRBV5-4
j_gene: TRBJ2-7
CDR3aa: CASSLFGSEGEQYF
CDR3nt: TGTGCCAGCAGCTTGTTCGGCTCGGAGGGCGAGCAGTACTTC